This record covers a single TCR beta chain. Its antigen is currently unknown. The data stem from a study of T cells in localized non-small cell lung cancer. The study, taken as a whole, reports: Maximal T cell clonality occurred in uninvolved adjacent lung, with tumor ranking below it. Sequencing involved a lone tumor region, leaving heterogeneity possible. Blood T cell density predicted longer survival; adjacent-lung clonality, shorter. The appearance of a median about 60 of the top 100 tumor clones was seen in adjacent lung.

Sequencing was performed with immunoSEQ multiplex PCR; in TCRdb, only in-frame clones are kept and a portion is missing. The table shows roughly 67,000 clones, with 80% to 90% occurring only once. Sequencing was performed on peripheral blood, taken before any cancer treatment. The receptor was isolated from a female donor over 55 with stage I lung adenocarcinoma.

CDR3 residues: CASSYDAQGAIGAFF. DNA of the CDR3: TGTGCCAGCAGTTACGATGCACAGGGGGCGATTGGAGCTTTCTTT. This rearrangement joins TRBV6-5 to TRBJ1-1; 9 bases are a match to TRBD1. The length of the CDR3 is 15 residues. Germline loops: CDR1 MNHEY, CDR2 SVGAGI. V lost 2 bases and J lost 10; bases outside the gene matches: 11.